A single sample gave rise to the 21 T cell receptor beta chains below, sequenced in a study of blood T cell repertoires in COVID-19. Method: immunoSEQ multiplex PCR; TCRdb's copy keeps in-frame clones and lacks some. The data contain some 60,000 clones, approximately 91% of them singletons. The sequenced sample was peripheral blood. Receptor source: a man between 60 and 75 years old with acute or convalescent COVID-19.

This rearrangement joins TRBV3-1 (or the pseudogene TRBV3-2) to TRBJ2-3; 11 nucleotides agree with TRBD1. V was clipped by 3 bases and J by 3 bases; unmatched bases: 2. Germline CDR1 LGHDT, CDR2 YNNKEL (reference sequence). This CDR3 has 15 residues. CDR3 bases: TGTGCCAGCAGCCAGGGACAGGGGGTGACAGATACGCAGTATTTT. Amino acid sequence: CASSQGQGVTDTQYF.

V gene TRBV4-3 combines with J gene TRBJ1-4; D is uncertain. CDR3 length equals 17 residues. Germline CDR1 LGHNA, CDR2 YSLEER. The V and J ends lost 1 base and 0 bases respectively, with 12 bases between them. CDR3 nucleotides: TGCGCCAGCAGCCAAGCGGCCAGGTTTACAACTAATGAAAAACTGTTTTTT. Translation: CASSQAARFTTNEKLFF.

V is TRBV7-2 and J is TRBJ1-2; 7 positions agree with TRBD1. V lost 5 bases and J lost 4; bases outside the gene matches: 7. Germline CDR1 is SGHTA and CDR2 is FQGNSA. This CDR3 contains 14 residues. CDR3 sequence (DNA): TGTGCCAGCAGCCCGCGACGGGACAGCTATGGCTACACCTTC. It yields the protein CASSPRRDSYGYTF.

The chain uses TRBV9 and TRBJ2-1; a weak D match, TRBD2 (5 bases). Trimming pared 0 bases from V and 0 bases from J, leaving 13 bases between. This CDR3 has 17 residues. The germline V gene has CDR1 SGDLS and CDR2 YYNGEE. The CDR3 is CASSVDGGFPSYNEQFF. In nucleotides, the CDR3 is TGTGCCAGCAGCGTAGATGGCGGGTTCCCCTCCTACAATGAGCAGTTCTTC. The variable domain in full, with the rest retrieved from reference TRBV9 and TRBJ2-1, is DSGVTQTPKHLITATGQRVTLRCSPRSGDLSVYWYQQSLDQGLQFLIQYYNGEERAKGNILERFSAQQFPDLHSELNLSSLELGDSALYFCASSVDGGFPSYNEQFFGPGTRLTVL.

The rearrangement uses TRBV30 and TRBJ1-4; 10 positions agree with TRBD1. Per germline, CDR1 GTSNPN and CDR2 SVGIG (reference sequence). The CDR3 is 14 residues long. Trimming at V came to 4 bases and at J to 4 bases, leaving 3 bases not matched to a gene. Here the CDR3 reads CAWTTGGNNEKLFF. The CDR3 DNA reads TGTGCCTGGACGACAGGGGGCAATAATGAAAAACTGTTTTTT.

The chain combines TRBV18 with TRBJ2-2; 8 nucleotides match TRBD1. V was clipped by 2 bases and J by 5 bases; unmatched bases: 4. The CDR3 spans 15 residues. Germline CDR1 is KGHSH and CDR2 is LQKENI. This chain's CDR3 is CASSPGQGGTGELFF. Here the CDR3 DNA reads TGTGCCAGCTCACCAGGACAGGGTGGGACCGGGGAGCTGTTTTTT.

This clone occurred a few times. The chain has TRBV9 and TRBJ2-1; the match to TRBD1 covers 8 bases. Unmatched junction bases numbered 9, after V lost 3 bases and J lost 16 bases. The length of the CDR3 is 12 residues. From germline, CDR1 is SGDLS and CDR2 YYNGEE. The CDR3 DNA is TGTGCCAGCAGCGAGGACAGGGCTACACTCTTCTTC. Translated, it gives CASSEDRATLFF.

The chain is built from TRBV28 and TRBJ1-3, with 10 bases identical to TRBD1. Trimming removed 5 bases from V and 4 bases from J; junction bases left unmatched: 11. The CDR3 runs 17 residues. CDR1 is MDHEN, CDR2 SYDVKM, per germline. CDR3 loop: CASSLNPGTGAGNTIYF. The CDR3 DNA reads TGTGCCAGCAGTCTAAACCCCGGGACAGGGGCCGGAAACACCATATATTTT.

CDR3 protein: CAWSPDSRYGYTF. The DNA of the CDR3 is TGTGCCTGGAGTCCCGACAGCCGCTATGGCTACACCTTC. The rearrangement joins TRBV30 to TRBJ1-2, with D possibly being TRBD1 (5 bases). V was pared by 2 bases and J by 4 bases, with 11 bases between. This CDR3 has 13 residues. Germline V CDR1 and CDR2: GTSNPN, SVGIG (reference sequence). The whole variable domain, filled in from reference TRBV30 and TRBJ1-2, reads SQTIHQWPATLVQPVGSPLSLECTVEGTSNPNLYWYRQAAGRGLQLLFYSVGIGQISSEVPQNLSASRPQDRQFILSSKKLLLSDSGFYLCAWSPDSRYGYTFGSGTRLTVV.

The chain links TRBV5-1 to TRBJ2-5; possible D gene TRBD2, 6 bases. Germline CDR1 is SGHRS and CDR2 is YFSETQ. The V and J ends lost 7 bases and 4 bases respectively, with 17 bases between them. The CDR3 is 14 amino acids. CDR3 in DNA: TGCGCCAGCGGTCCGGAGGGTCGGGGAGAGACCCAGTACTTC. It yields the protein CASGPEGRGETQYF.

V and J are TRBV7-9 and TRBJ1-1, with TRBD1 identical over 7 bases. The CDR3 covers 16 residues. V gave up 5 bases and J gave up 0 bases; unmatched junction bases: 9. The germline gives CDR1 SEHNR, CDR2 FQNEAQ (reference sequence). The CDR3 sequence is CASSLKTGTVNTEAFF. The CDR3 DNA follows: TGTGCCAGCAGCCTGAAAACCGGGACAGTGAACACTGAAGCTTTCTTT.

The chain uses TRBV20-1 and TRBJ1-2; 7 positions agree with TRBD1. J lost 2 bases, V lost 3 bases, and 3 bases had no gene match. The germline gives CDR1 DFQATT, CDR2 SNEGSKA (reference sequence). The CDR3 is made up of 13 amino acids. CDR3 sequence: CSASKQGNYGYTF. CDR3 sequence (DNA): TGCAGTGCTAGTAAACAGGGGAACTATGGCTACACCTTC.

Concerning this clone itself: The sample has other DNA sequences that encode this CDR3 too. The chain carries TRBV5-5 and TRBJ1-1; TRBD1 aligns across 7 bases. Trimming at V came to 1 base and at J to 1 base, leaving 1 base not matched to a gene. This CDR3 has 14 residues. Germline V lookup: CDR1 SGHKS, CDR2 YYEKEE (reference sequence). The CDR3 DNA sequence: TGTGCCAGCAGCTTGAGGGACAGGAACACTGAAGCTTTCTTT. It yields the protein CASSLRDRNTEAFF.

The CDR3 protein is CASGGGINTGELFF. CDR3 DNA sequence: TGTGCCTCCGGGGGGGGGATCAACACCGGGGAGCTGTTTTTT. This chain uses TRBV30 with TRBJ2-2; 8 bases fit TRBD2. CDR3 length equals 14 residues. V was pared by 7 bases and J by 2 bases, with 6 bases of the junction left unmatched. From germline, CDR1 is GTSNPN and CDR2 SVGIG (reference sequence). The full variable domain, with the rest looked up from reference TRBV30 and TRBJ2-2, is SQTIHQWPATLVQPVGSPLSLECTVEGTSNPNLYWYRQAAGRGLQLLFYSVGIGQISSEVPQNLSASRPQDRQFILSSKKLLLSDSGFYLCASGGGINTGELFFGEGSRLTVL.

The rearrangement joins TRBV5-6 to TRBJ2-7, with TRBD1 matching over 8 bases. The CDR3 consists of 15 residues. Losses at the gene ends were 2 bases for V and 4 bases for J; bases not matched to a gene: 8. Germline CDR1 SGHDT, CDR2 YYEEEE. CDR3 in DNA: TGTGCCAGCAGCTTCCCGAGCAGGGGGCTGTACGAGCAGTACTTC. The encoded protein is CASSFPSRGLYEQYF.

This clone has only a few counts. The genes are TRBV9 and TRBJ2-3; D call uncertain. V was cut by 3 bases and J by 2 bases, with 4 bases left in between. This CDR3 has 12 amino acids. Germline CDR1 reads SGDLS; CDR2 reads YYNGEE. The CDR3 bases are TGTGCCAGCAGCGCGGTCACAGATACGCAGTATTTT. Its translation is CASSAVTDTQYF.

The chain has TRBV5-5 and TRBJ1-5, with D tentatively TRBD1 (5 bases). CDR3 length: 16 amino acids. Germline loops: CDR1 SGHKS, CDR2 YYEKEE (reference sequence). The V gene lost 2 bases and the J gene lost 0 bases, with 12 bases spanning the gap. The CDR3 spells CASSLVLGASNQPQHF. In nucleotides, the CDR3 is TGTGCCAGCAGCTTAGTCCTAGGGGCTAGCAATCAGCCCCAGCATTTT.

The gene calls are TRBV6-5 and TRBJ1-4; 8 bases line up with TRBD1. The CDR3 length is 14 residues. CDR1 is MNHEY and CDR2 is SVGAGI in the germline V gene. With V trimmed by 3 bases and J by 7 bases, 4 bases remained unmatched. CDR3 sequence reads: CASSYHRGFEKLFF. CDR3 sequence (DNA): TGTGCCAGCAGTTATCACAGGGGGTTTGAAAAACTGTTTTTT.

The gene calls are TRBV30 and TRBJ1-2; weak D call: TRBD1 (5 bases). The CDR3 length is 15 residues. Germline loops: CDR1 GTSNPN, CDR2 SVGIG (reference sequence). V lost 3 bases, J lost 0 bases, and 14 bases lay in between. The CDR3 spells CAWSDGGIANYGYTF. The CDR3 coding sequence is TGTGCCTGGAGCGATGGGGGGATCGCTAACTATGGCTACACCTTC.

This clone was seen more than once but under ten times. The J gene is TRBJ2-7, the V gene TRBV19; TRBD2 matches at 8 bases. The CDR3 contains 15 residues. The V and J ends lost 6 bases and 0 bases, in that order; junction bases with no gene match: 7. Germline CDR1 reads LNHDA; CDR2 reads SQIVND (reference sequence). The CDR3 reads CASRHLAGSSYEQYF. The CDR3 DNA sequence: TGTGCCAGTAGGCATCTAGCGGGCAGCTCCTACGAGCAGTACTTC. Variable domain in full (rest from reference TRBV19 and TRBJ2-7): DGGITQSPKYLFRKEGQNVTLSCEQNLNHDAMYWYRQDPGQGLRLIYYSQIVNDFQKGDIAEGYSVSREKKESFPLTVTSAQKNPTAFYLCASRHLAGSSYEQYFGPGTRLTVT.

The chain links TRBV19 to TRBJ2-3, with 8 positions matching TRBD1. Losses at the gene ends were 4 bases for V and 0 bases for J; bases not matched to a gene: 6. The CDR3 is 16 amino acids. Germline-derived CDR1 and CDR2 are LNHDA and SQIVND (reference sequence). The CDR3 nucleotides are TGTGCCAGTAGTAGATCAGGGGGCCCTAGCACAGATACGCAGTATTTT. Amino acids: CASSRSGGPSTDTQYF.